This TCR beta chain is from a study of T cell responses to AZD1222 COVID-19 vaccine. Study-wide points: In a largely white British group with more females than males, clonal diversity was possibly underestimated. CD4 TCRs associated with vaccination spanned spike, dominating at 160-218 and 743-854.

Turning to this clone: Its specificity is not known.

The ends lost 7 bases at V and 7 bases at J; junction bases unmatched: 14. CDR1 SGHRS and CDR2 YFSETQ come from the germline V gene. The CDR3 consists of 15 residues. The assay was immunoSEQ multiplex PCR, and TCRdb's table has in-frame clones only and misses some. Seen here are some 130,000 clones, about nine tenths observed once, and the top ten hold roughly 6.5%. Material: peripheral blood, obtained on day 0 of AZD1222 vaccination. The chain carries TRBV5-1 and TRBJ1-1; 9 nucleotides align to TRBD1. The receptor was isolated from an adult in good health. The CDR3 nucleotides are TGCGCCAGCCAGGGGGGACAGGGAGGATTCGGTGAAGCTTTCTTT. The encoded protein is CASQGGQGGFGEAFF.